The 13 T cell receptor beta chains presented below share a single source sample, sequenced in a study of blood T cell repertoires in COVID-19. TCRdb's table, derived via immunoSEQ multiplex PCR, lists solely in-frame clones and lacks some. The repertoire holds about 87,000 clones, with approximately 82% as singletons. Source material: peripheral blood. These receptors came from a woman aged 70-85 years with acute or convalescent COVID-19.

The chain is built from TRBV11-2 and TRBJ2-7; 7 bases align to TRBD2. The CDR3 is 14 residues long. Trimming at V came to 1 base and at J to 3 bases, leaving 3 bases not matched to a gene. The V gene's germline CDR1 is SGHAT and CDR2 FQNNGV. CDR3 residues: CASSLGASGYEQYF. In DNA, the CDR3 is TGTGCCAGCAGCTTAGGAGCTAGCGGCTACGAGCAGTACTTC.

This sequence joins TRBV28 and TRBJ1-3; TRBD1 might be the D (6 bases). There are 14 residues in the CDR3. Germline V lookup: CDR1 MDHEN, CDR2 SYDVKM. The germline V and J ends were trimmed by 2 bases and 4 bases, with 9 bases remaining between them. CDR3 bases: TGTGCCAGCAGTTTAATAGGGGGAGGAAACACCATATATTTT. It is translated as CASSLIGGGNTIYF.

The V gene is TRBV2, the J gene TRBJ1-6, with D hard to call. V lost 4 bases and J 6 bases, leaving 10 bases between the germline ends. Germline V gene lookup returns CDR1 SNHLY and CDR2 FYNNEI. This CDR3 spans 14 amino acids. CDR3 in amino acids: CASSVETGNSPLHF. In DNA, the CDR3 is TGTGCCAGCAGTGTGGAGACCGGTAATTCACCCCTCCACTTT.

The genes are TRBV2 and TRBJ2-1; 11 bases align to TRBD1. The CDR3 spans 15 residues. The V gene end was trimmed by 4 bases and the J gene end by 4 bases; junction bases not matched to a gene: 3. From germline, CDR1 is SNHLY and CDR2 FYNNEI. The CDR3 nucleotides read TGTGCCAGCAGTGCCGGGACAGGGGGATACAATGAGCAGTTCTTC. Translating gives CASSAGTGGYNEQFF.

This sequence joins TRBV7-5 and TRBJ1-2; TRBD1 was called by the table and not checked on the DNA. TRBV7-5 is described as a pseudogene. This CDR3 comprises 16 residues. The CDR3 DNA reads as TGTGCCAGAAGCAGAATCCTTAAAGTACAAATCTATGGCTACACCTTC. This sequence encodes CARSRILKVQIYGYTF.

The chain is built from TRBV5-3 and TRBJ1-2; maybe TRBD1 (5 bases). TRBV5-3 is an ORF for which the function is uncertain. The CDR3 is 13 amino acids. V lost 6 bases and J lost 4, with 13 bases in between. The CDR3 region is CARTLTAPYGYTF. In DNA, the CDR3 is TGTGCCAGAACCCTGACAGCCCCCTATGGCTACACCTTC.

The chain links TRBV2 to TRBJ1-5; D unresolved. V lost 2 bases and J 4 bases, leaving 9 bases between the germline ends. CDR3 length equals 14 residues. Germline V gene sequence: CDR1 SNHLY, CDR2 FYNNEI. The CDR3 nucleotides read TGTGCCAGCAGTGAAAGAGAAGCAAATCAGCCCCAGCATTTT. Its translation is CASSEREANQPQHF.

The chain is built from TRBV5-1 and TRBJ1-1, with 7 bases identical to TRBD1. Trimming removed 1 base from V and 1 base from J; junction bases left unmatched: 7. Germline loops: CDR1 SGHRS, CDR2 YFSETQ. The CDR3 loop spans 16 amino acids. The CDR3 region is CASSLRTGEGNTEAFF. CDR3 DNA sequence: TGCGCCAGCAGCTTGAGGACAGGTGAAGGGAACACTGAAGCTTTCTTT.

J is TRBJ1-3 and V is TRBV10-3; unclear D gene. The V gene lost 6 bases and the J gene lost 3 bases, with 12 bases spanning the gap. The CDR3 has 14 amino acids. Germline CDR1 and CDR2: ENHRY and SYGVKD. CDR3 amino acids: CAIRTPGVGNTIYF. As DNA, the CDR3 is TGTGCCATCAGGACTCCGGGAGTTGGAAACACCATATATTTT.

The chain carries TRBV7-9 and TRBJ1-3; 9 nucleotides line up with TRBD1. With 5 bases clipped from V and 0 bases from J, the junction kept 5 bases outside the gene matches. The CDR3 is 16 amino acids. Germline lookup yields CDR1 SEHNR and CDR2 FQNEAQ (reference sequence). This CDR3 reads CASSGDRGSSGNTIYF. CDR3 nucleotides: TGTGCCAGCAGCGGTGACAGGGGGTCCTCTGGAAACACCATATATTTT.

The chain carries TRBV18 and TRBJ2-5, with D perhaps TRBD1 (6 bases). Germline CDR1 KGHSH, CDR2 LQKENI. The germline V and J ends were trimmed by 2 bases and 6 bases, with 19 bases remaining between them. This CDR3 contains 16 residues. CDR3 coding DNA: TGTGCCAGCTCACCAATATATCAGGGGCGCGGAAAGACCCAGTACTTC. Encoded protein: CASSPIYQGRGKTQYF.

This chain uses TRBV29-1 with TRBJ1-2; 7 bases are a match to TRBD1. The germline V gene has CDR1 SQVTM and CDR2 ANQGSEA. With V trimmed by 6 bases and J by 0 bases, 7 bases remained unmatched. The CDR3 spans 14 residues. DNA of the CDR3: TGCAGCGTCGACCGGGACAGTACTAACTATGGCTACACCTTC. Its translation: CSVDRDSTNYGYTF.

The chain employs TRBV12-3 or TRBV12-4 and TRBJ2-7, with D perhaps TRBD1 (6 bases). V lost 5 bases to trimming and J lost 8 bases, with 10 bases between them. There are 11 residues in the CDR3. The CDR3 sequence: CASSKTGQQYF. DNA of the CDR3: TGTGCCAGCAGTAAGACAGGCCAGCAGTACTTC.